These 10 T cell receptor beta chains were sequenced from one sample in a study of human T cells and chemical hapten exposure. Noted time point: pre-sensitization, week 0. Treatment specified: therapeutic diphenylcyclopropenone sensitization with weekly scalp DPC. MiXCR, run by TCRdb on the RACE reads, gives a single entry per CDR3 protein. The table shows approximately 77,000 distinct CDR3 sequences, with approximately 15% occurring only once. The sample consisted of whole blood, taken in connection with sensitization to the hapten diphenylcyclopropenone (DPC). These receptors were taken from a woman between 45 and 65 years old with alopecia areata. Some clones in this sample may be carry-over from other donors' samples.

This clonotype was seen more than once but under ten times. The V gene is TRBV20-1, the J gene TRBJ1-2; D remains ambiguous. Germline V gene sequence: CDR1 DFQATT, CDR2 SNEGSKA (reference sequence). Trimming cost V 6 bases and J 0 bases, with 8 bases left between them. The CDR3 is 12 amino acids. The CDR3 region has the DNA TGCAGTGCACGGACTGCTAACTATGGCTACACCTTC. Its translation is CSARTANYGYTF.

This clonotype appeared a few times. The chain is built from TRBV7-2 and TRBJ2-5; tentatively, D is TRBD1 or TRBD2 (5 bases each). V was clipped by 0 bases and J by 1 base, with 9 bases between them. CDR3 length: 15 residues. The germline V gene encodes CDR1 SGHTA and CDR2 FQGNSA. The CDR3, as DNA: TGTGCCAGCAGCTTAGCGACGGGACCCCAAGAGACCCAGTACTTC. It codes for CASSLATGPQETQYF.

This rearrangement joins TRBV7-2 to TRBJ1-6; unclear D gene. Germline lookup yields CDR1 SGHTA and CDR2 FQGNSA. Trimming removed 2 bases from V and 11 bases from J, with 7 bases in between. The CDR3 is 12 amino acids. CDR3 protein: CASSLSGAPLHF. In nucleotides, the CDR3 is TGTGCCAGCAGCTTAAGTGGTGCACCCCTCCACTTT.

This clonotype was found many times. The rearrangement joins TRBV2 to TRBJ1-2, with D perhaps matching TRBD1 (5 bases). This CDR3 is built from 12 residues. Trimming removed 6 bases at V and 5 bases at J, with 10 bases between. Germline V gene sequence: CDR1 SNHLY, CDR2 FYNNEI. This CDR3 reads CASSRDLYGYTF. The CDR3 nucleotides are TGTGCCAGCAGCAGGGATTTGTATGGCTACACCTTC.

This clonotype was counted a few times. The chain employs TRBV2 and TRBJ2-4; D unclear. Trimming took 7 bases from V and 7 from J, leaving 11 bases between them. Germline V CDR1 and CDR2: SNHLY, FYNNEI. The CDR3 has 12 residues. The CDR3 DNA is TGTGCCAGCAATTCGAATGAGAACATTCAGTACTTC. Translating it yields CASNSNENIQYF.

This clonotype was observed a handful of times. The V gene is TRBV20-1, the J gene TRBJ2-2; 10 bases match TRBD2. Germline V gives CDR1 DFQATT, CDR2 SNEGSKA (reference sequence). There are 16 residues in the CDR3. Trimming took 3 bases from V and 5 from J; bases not matched to a gene: 9. CDR3 DNA: TGCAGTGCTAGTTGGGCTAGCGGGAGCAATACCGGGGAGCTGTTTTTT. This codes for CSASWASGSNTGELFF.

The chain couples TRBV29-1 to TRBJ2-7, with D uncertain. The CDR3 totals 14 residues. The V gene lost 0 bases and the J gene lost 0 bases, with 9 bases spanning the gap. Looked up from germline, CDR1 is SQVTM and CDR2 is ANQGSEA. The CDR3: CSVEDQQSSYEQYF. The CDR3 DNA reads as TGCAGCGTTGAAGATCAACAGAGCTCCTACGAGCAGTACTTC.

This clonotype was picked up a small number of times. The rearrangement links TRBV5-1 to TRBJ1-1, with a possible D match to TRBD1 (5 bases). CDR1 and CDR2 from the germline V gene are SGHRS and YFSETQ. Deletions cut 0 bases from V and 8 bases from J, with 20 bases between. This CDR3 comprises 16 residues. The CDR3 loop reads CASSLAALGGSTEAFF. In nucleotides, the CDR3 is TGCGCCAGCAGCTTGGCCGCTTTGGGGGGATCCACCGAAGCTTTCTTT.

This chain joins TRBV14 and TRBJ2-1; D unclear. This CDR3 comprises 15 residues. Trimming cost V 0 bases and J 7 bases, with 13 bases left between them. Germline V gene data show CDR1 as SGHDN and CDR2 as FVKESK. The CDR3 here is CASSQDVEGWNEQFF. The CDR3 DNA is TGTGCCAGCAGCCAAGACGTTGAAGGGTGGAATGAGCAGTTCTTC.

Many counts were recorded for this clonotype. V and J are TRBV25-1 and TRBJ1-2; D is unresolved. Trimming stripped 1 base from V and 0 bases from J, with 6 bases between. The CDR3 runs 14 residues. Germline V gene data show CDR1 as MGHDK and CDR2 as SYGVNS. CDR3 coding DNA: TGTGCCAGCAGTGAATTTGGGACTAACTATGGCTACACCTTC. Residues: CASSEFGTNYGYTF.